This TCR beta chain was sequenced in a study of blood T cell repertoires in COVID-19. The wider study: PBMCs, B-cell-depleted T cells, or T cells provided the cDNA or gDNA that made up the material.

The CDR3 spans 12 residues. Germline values: CDR1 SEHNR, CDR2 FQNEAQ (reference sequence). The V gene lost 4 bases and the J gene lost 10 bases, with 12 bases spanning the gap. The participants were between about 18 and 95 years old and came from some 23 US areas. Methods used by the authors: Reference gene primers were amplified, and this amplification served to estimate nucleated cell counts. Profiled with immunoSEQ multiplex PCR; TCRdb holds only in-frame clones, not every one. That table gives V, J and clone size, and the DNA gave D and trimming. The sample has about 300,000 clones; around 84% are singletons.

This TCR was recovered from a young man who had recovered from COVID-19. The gene calls are TRBV7-9 and TRBJ2-3, with unresolved D. Source material: PBMCs or T cells enriched from blood (not recorded which). The CDR3 spells CASSSSIVAQYF. The CDR3 DNA reads as TGTGCCAGCAGCTCGAGTATCGTTGCGCAGTATTTT.